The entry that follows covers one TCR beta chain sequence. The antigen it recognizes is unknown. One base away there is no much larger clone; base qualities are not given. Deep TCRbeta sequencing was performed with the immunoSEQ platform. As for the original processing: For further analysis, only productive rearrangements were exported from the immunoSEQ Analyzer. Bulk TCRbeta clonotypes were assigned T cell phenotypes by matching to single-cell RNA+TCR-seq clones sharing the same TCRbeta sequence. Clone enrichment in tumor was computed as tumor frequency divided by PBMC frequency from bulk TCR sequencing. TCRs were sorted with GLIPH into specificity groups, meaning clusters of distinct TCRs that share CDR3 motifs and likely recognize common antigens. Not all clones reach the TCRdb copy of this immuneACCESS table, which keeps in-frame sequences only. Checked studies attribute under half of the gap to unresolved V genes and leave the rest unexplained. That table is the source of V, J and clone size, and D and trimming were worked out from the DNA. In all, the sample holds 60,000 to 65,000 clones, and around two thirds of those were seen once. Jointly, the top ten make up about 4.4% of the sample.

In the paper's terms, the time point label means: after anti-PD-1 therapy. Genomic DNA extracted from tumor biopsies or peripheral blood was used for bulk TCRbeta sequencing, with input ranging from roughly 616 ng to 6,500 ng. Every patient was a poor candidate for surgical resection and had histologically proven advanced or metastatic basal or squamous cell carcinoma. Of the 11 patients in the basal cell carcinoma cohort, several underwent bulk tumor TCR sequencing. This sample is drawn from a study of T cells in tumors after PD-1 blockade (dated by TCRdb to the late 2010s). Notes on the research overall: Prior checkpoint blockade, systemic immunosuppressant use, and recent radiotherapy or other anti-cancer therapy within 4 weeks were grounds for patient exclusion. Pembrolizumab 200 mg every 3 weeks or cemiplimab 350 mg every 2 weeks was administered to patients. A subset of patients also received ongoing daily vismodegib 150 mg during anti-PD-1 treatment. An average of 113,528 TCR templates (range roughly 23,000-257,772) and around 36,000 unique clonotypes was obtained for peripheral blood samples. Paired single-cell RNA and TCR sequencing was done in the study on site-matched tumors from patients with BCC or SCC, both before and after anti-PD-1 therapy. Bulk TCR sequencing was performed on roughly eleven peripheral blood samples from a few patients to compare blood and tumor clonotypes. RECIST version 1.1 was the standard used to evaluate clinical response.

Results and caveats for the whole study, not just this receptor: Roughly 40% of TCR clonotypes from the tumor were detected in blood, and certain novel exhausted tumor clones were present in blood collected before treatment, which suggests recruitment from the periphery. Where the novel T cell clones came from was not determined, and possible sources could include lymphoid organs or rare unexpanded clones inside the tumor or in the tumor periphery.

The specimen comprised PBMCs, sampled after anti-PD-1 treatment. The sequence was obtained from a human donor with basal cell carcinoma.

The CDR3 protein sequence reads: CAISDYGGASTDTQYF. The bases read TGTGCCATCAGTGACTACGGGGGCGCTAGCACAGATACGCAGTATTTT. The V and J segments used are TRBV10-3 and TRBJ2-3; the D gene is perhaps TRBD1 or TRBD2, each of them matching over 6 bases. Based on the germline V gene, the CDR1 and CDR2 sequences are ENHRY and SYGVKD. Between the V and J ends, shortened by 3 bases and 0 bases respectively, the junction contains 13 bases. The CDR3 spans 16 residues, from the cysteine through the phenylalanine. The read is trimmed to its CDR3 DNA, 48 bases read in frame from base 1.